The clone carrying this T cell receptor beta chain was found once. The data stem from a study of T cell changes during pregnancy in multiple sclerosis. Sequenced by immunoSEQ multiplex PCR; TCRdb stores in-frame clones only, minus some. The data show about 79,000 clones, with 85% to 95% seen just once and around 0.5% held by the top ten. Looked up from germline, CDR1 is GTSNPN and CDR2 is SVGIG (reference sequence). J lost 3 bases, V lost 1 base, and 8 bases had no gene match. The CDR3 runs 15 residues. J is TRBJ2-7 and V is TRBV30, with 8 bases matching TRBD1. The origin of this receptor is a female donor with multiple sclerosis, enrolled in a pregnancy study. Sequencing was performed on CD4+ T cells from peripheral blood mononuclear cells, taken in the second trimester of pregnancy. The chain's CDR3 is CAWSGGDRRIYEQYF. CDR3 in DNA: TGTGCCTGGAGTGGGGGGGACAGGAGAATCTACGAGCAGTACTTC.